This T cell receptor beta chain was recovered during a study of blood T cell repertoires in COVID-19. Whole-study context: Collection of acute and convalescent COVID-19 samples took place in the United States, Italy and Spain. T cells, B-cell-depleted T cells, or PBMCs provided the cDNA or gDNA that served as material.

The cohort comprised adults aged roughly 18 to 100 years residing in approximately 25 US areas. Assay: immunoSEQ multiplex PCR; the TCRdb copy retains only in-frame clones and omits some. The sample contains 190,000 or so clones, approximately 80% of which appear only once. The CDR3 is 15 amino acids. Trimming cost V 2 bases and J 2 bases; bases outside gene matches: 0. Germline V lookup: CDR1 SGDLS, CDR2 YYNGEE. This rearrangement joins TRBV9 to TRBJ2-1, with 11 bases identical to TRBD2. What was sequenced was PBMCs or T cells enriched from blood (not recorded which). This clonotype was obtained from a man aged 40-55 years who had recovered from COVID-19. The CDR3 protein is CASSVTSGAYNEQFF. In DNA form, the CDR3 reads TGTGCCAGCAGCGTGACTAGCGGGGCCTACAATGAGCAGTTCTTC. Full variable domain (missing parts from reference TRBV9 and TRBJ2-1): DSGVTQTPKHLITATGQRVTLRCSPRSGDLSVYWYQQSLDQGLQFLIQYYNGEERAKGNILERFSAQQFPDLHSELNLSSLELGDSALYFCASSVTSGAYNEQFFGPGTRLTVL.